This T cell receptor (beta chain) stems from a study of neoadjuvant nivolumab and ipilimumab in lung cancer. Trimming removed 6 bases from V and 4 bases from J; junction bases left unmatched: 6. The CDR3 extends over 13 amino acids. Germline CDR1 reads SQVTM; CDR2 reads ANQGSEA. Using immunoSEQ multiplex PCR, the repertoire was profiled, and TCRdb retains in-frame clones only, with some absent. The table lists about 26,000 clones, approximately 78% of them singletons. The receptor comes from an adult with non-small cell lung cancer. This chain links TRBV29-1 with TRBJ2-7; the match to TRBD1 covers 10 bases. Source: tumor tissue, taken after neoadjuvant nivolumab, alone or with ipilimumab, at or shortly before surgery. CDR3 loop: CSVTGTGAYEQYF. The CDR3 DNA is TGCAGCGTAACCGGGACAGGGGCTTACGAGCAGTACTTC.